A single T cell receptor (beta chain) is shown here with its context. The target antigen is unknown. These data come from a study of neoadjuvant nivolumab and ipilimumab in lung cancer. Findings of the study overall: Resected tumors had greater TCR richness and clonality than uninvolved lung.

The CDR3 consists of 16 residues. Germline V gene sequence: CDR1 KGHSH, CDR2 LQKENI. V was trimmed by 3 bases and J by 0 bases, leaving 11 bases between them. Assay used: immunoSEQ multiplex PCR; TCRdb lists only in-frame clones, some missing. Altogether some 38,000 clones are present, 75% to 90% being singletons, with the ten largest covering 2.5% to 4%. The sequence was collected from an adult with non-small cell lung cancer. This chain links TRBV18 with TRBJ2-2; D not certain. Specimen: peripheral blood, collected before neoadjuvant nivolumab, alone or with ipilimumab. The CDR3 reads CASSPSDIANTGELFF. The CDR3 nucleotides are TGTGCCAGCTCACCCTCCGACATCGCGAACACCGGGGAGCTGTTTTTT.